A selection of T cell receptor beta chains follows, all from one sample in a study of T-cell memory formation after mild COVID-19. TCRdb passed the 5' RACE reads through MiXCR, listing each CDR3 protein once. The sample contains hundreds of thousands of distinct CDR3 sequences, 20% to 25% of which appear only once. Specimen: PBMCs or a T cell subset sorted from them (not recorded which). These receptor sequences come from an adult woman who had mild COVID-19 (a few samples of this study predate the infection). Cell type and time point are not known. The CDR3 runs from the conserved cysteine through the conserved F or W. The order of the fields is V gene, clone size, D gene, J gene, CDR3 DNA, CDR3 protein. The D gene is left open where the match is weak. The listing skips clone size in some rows; elsewhere it reads once, few, many or a size class.

TRBV30,few,.,TRBJ1-2,TGTGCCTGGAGTGTTCTCCCAGTTAACTATGGCTACACCTTC,CAWSVLPVNYGYTF
TRBV7-9,few,TRBD1,TRBJ1-6,TGTGCCAGCAGCGCCTCCCAGGGGGCGAATTCACCCCTCCACTTT,CASSASQGANSPLHF
TRBV29-1,few,TRBD1,TRBJ1-1,TGCAGCGGAGGAACAGGGGGCACTGAAGCTTTCTTT,CSGGTGGTEAFF
TRBV5-6,few,.,TRBJ2-7,TGTGCCAGCAGCTTGACCGGGGATAATCAGTACTTC,CASSLTGDNQYF
TRBV5-1,few,TRBD1,TRBJ2-1,TGCGCCAGCAGCTGGACAGGGGGATCCGCTGAGCAGTTCTTC,CASSWTGGSAEQFF
TRBV6-2/TRBV6-3,few,TRBD2,TRBJ2-7,TGTGCCAGCAGCCGAGTAGCGGGAGTTTTGGACGAGCAGTACTTC,CASSRVAGVLDEQYF
TRBV28,few,TRBD1,TRBJ2-7,TGTGCCAGCAGTAGTCCGGGACAGTATTACTACGAGCAGTACTTC,CASSSPGQYYYEQYF
TRBV11-2,few,TRBD2,TRBJ2-5,TGTGCCAGCAGCGGACTAGCGCTGCACCAAGAGACCCAGTACTTC,CASSGLALHQETQYF
TRBV4-1,.,.,TRBJ1-1,TGCGCCAGCAGCCAGTACAGGGATGCGAACACTGAAGCTTTCTTT,CASSQYRDANTEAFF
TRBV15,.,TRBD2,TRBJ2-1,TGTGCCACCAGCAGTCCCCCGAGCGGGATGGCCAATGAGCAGTTCTTC,CATSSPPSGMANEQFF
TRBV30,once,.,TRBJ1-4,TGTGCCTGGAGTGACGGAGATGCGGAAATGGTGTTTTTT,CAWSDGDAEMVFF
TRBV20-1,.,.,TRBJ1-4,TGCAGTGCTAGTCCACATGAAAAACTGTTTTTT,CSASPHEKLFF
TRBV29-1,once,TRBD1,TRBJ2-7,TGCAGCGTTGGGCAACGGGACAGGGTCCACGAGCAGTACTTC,CSVGQRDRVHEQYF
TRBV9,.,TRBD2,TRBJ2-7,TGTGCCAGCAGCGTAGGGGTAGCGGGGGACTACGAGCAGTACTTC,CASSVGVAGDYEQYF
TRBV12-3/TRBV12-4,few,TRBD1,TRBJ2-7,TGTGCCAGCAGTCGGGACAGGGGGATCTACGAGCAGTACTTC,CASSRDRGIYEQYF
TRBV4-1,few,TRBD1,TRBJ1-1,TGCGCCAGCAGCCACGACAGGGGGAAGAACACTGAAGCTTTCTTT,CASSHDRGKNTEAFF
TRBV4-1,few,.,TRBJ1-5,TGCGCCAGCAGCCAAGTGGGGGGCCGGGGACAGCCCCAGCATTTT,CASSQVGGRGQPQHF
TRBV5-4,.,.,TRBJ2-5,TGTGCCAGCAGTTTAGGGACCCAGCAAGAGACCCAGTACTTC,CASSLGTQQETQYF
TRBV12-3/TRBV12-4,.,.,TRBJ2-5,TGTGCCAGCAGTAGCGGCGGTTGGAAGACCCAGTACTTC,CASSSGGWKTQYF
TRBV20-1,.,TRBD2,TRBJ2-1,TGCAGTGCTAGAGATCTGGGGACTAGGAGGGGTGAGCAGTTCTTC,CSARDLGTRRGEQFF
TRBV14,.,.,TRBJ2-6,TGTGCCAGCAGCCAAGAGGGAAGGGGGAGGGCCAACGTCCTGACTTTC,CASSQEGRGRANVLTF
TRBV18,.,TRBD2,TRBJ2-7,TGTGCCAGCGTCCCTAGCGGGAGTGCGGGCGAGCAGTACTTC,CASVPSGSAGEQYF
TRBV12-3/TRBV12-4,.,TRBD1,TRBJ1-2,TGTGCCAGCAGAGAAACCGGGACAGGGAACTATGGCTACACCTTC,CASRETGTGNYGYTF
TRBV30,few,.,TRBJ2-7,TGTGCCTGGAATCGAGGCTCGGAGACCGAGCAGTACTTC,CAWNRGSETEQYF
TRBV4-1,few,.,TRBJ2-1,TGCGCCAGCAGCCAAGATCACGGTAGCTCCTACAATGAGCAGTTCTTC,CASSQDHGSSYNEQFF
TRBV6-6,few,.,TRBJ1-2,TGTGCCAGCAGTTACGAAGGGGTGGTCAAGGGGTGGTGTGGCTACACCTTC,CASSYEGVVKGWCGYTF
TRBV7-6,few,.,TRBJ2-3,TGTGCCAGCAGCCAAGCTGAACTAGGCACAGATACGCAGTATTTT,CASSQAELGTDTQYF
TRBV29-1,.,.,TRBJ1-2,TGCAGCGTTGAAGGGGCCCAGACTGCGCTTGCCTTC,CSVEGAQTALAF
TRBV15,few,.,TRBJ2-5,TGTGCCACCGGGGTCGGTTGGGGCCAAGAGACCCAGTACTTC,CATGVGWGQETQYF
TRBV5-1,.,.,TRBJ1-1,TGCGCCAGCAGCTTGGAAGCCAGAACTGAAGCTTTCTTT,CASSLEARTEAFF
TRBV5-4,.,TRBD2,TRBJ2-3,TGTGCCAGCAGCTCGGGACTAGCGGGAGGGTCAGATACGCAGTATTTT,CASSSGLAGGSDTQYF
TRBV5-1,few,.,TRBJ2-1,TGCGCCAGCAGCTTGGAGGCAGGGAACTACAATGAGCAGTTCTTC,CASSLEAGNYNEQFF
TRBV30,many,.,TRBJ1-2,TGTGCCTGGAGTGTACTAGTGGGGGCGACGGGCTACACCTTC,CAWSVLVGATGYTF
TRBV5-6,.,.,TRBJ1-4,TGTGCCAGCAGCTTGGTGGCAGGGAGGGAAAAACTGTTTTTT,CASSLVAGREKLFF
TRBV19,few,TRBD2,TRBJ2-1,TGTGCCAGACCTGGACTAGCGGGGTACAATGAGCAGTTCTTC,CARPGLAGYNEQFF
TRBV12-3/TRBV12-4,few,.,TRBJ1-1,TGTGCCAGCAGTTTTAGGGGGGGAGGGGCTGAAGCTTTCTTT,CASSFRGGGAEAFF
TRBV5-1,few,TRBD1,TRBJ1-1,TGCGCCAGCAGCTCGGGACAGCGGACCACTGAAGCTTTCTTT,CASSSGQRTTEAFF
TRBV5-1,.,.,TRBJ2-3,TGCGCCAGCAGCCCGAACGGGCAGAGCACAGATACGCAGTATTTT,CASSPNGQSTDTQYF
TRBV27,.,.,TRBJ2-2,TGTGCCAGCAGTTTGTTAAAGGGGCACGGGGAGCTGTTTTTT,CASSLLKGHGELFF